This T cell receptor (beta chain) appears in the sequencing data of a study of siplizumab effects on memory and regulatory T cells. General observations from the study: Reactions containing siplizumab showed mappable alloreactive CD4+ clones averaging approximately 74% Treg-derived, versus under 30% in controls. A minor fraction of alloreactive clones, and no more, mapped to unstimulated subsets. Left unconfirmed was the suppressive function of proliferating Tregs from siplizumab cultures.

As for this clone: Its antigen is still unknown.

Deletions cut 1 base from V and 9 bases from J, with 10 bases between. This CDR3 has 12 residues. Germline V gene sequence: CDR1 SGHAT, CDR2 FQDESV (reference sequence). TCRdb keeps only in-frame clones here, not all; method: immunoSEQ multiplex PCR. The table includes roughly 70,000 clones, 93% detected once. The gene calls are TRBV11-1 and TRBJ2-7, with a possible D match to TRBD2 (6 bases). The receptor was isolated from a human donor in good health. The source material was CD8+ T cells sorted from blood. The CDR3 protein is CASSLVREGQYF. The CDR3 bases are TGTGCCAGCAGCTTAGTGCGGGAAGGGCAGTACTTC.